This T cell receptor (beta chain) originates from a study of CD4 T cells in relation to SARS-CoV-2 and coronaviruses. Study information: Negative control cultures got HIV-1 Nef peptides or no peptide.

Produced via immunoSEQ multiplex PCR; TCRdb's table is partial and in-frame only. The sample carries about 20,000 clones, about 80% recorded once. A remark on this clone: The antigen is undetermined.

The V gene lost 1 base and the J gene lost 4 bases, with 5 bases spanning the gap. The CDR3 totals 12 residues. Germline V lookup: CDR1 SNHLY, CDR2 FYNNEI. CD4+ T cells from unexposed donors were obtained before the COVID-19 pandemic (2011-2018). Isolation of CD4+ T cells took place after around 11 days in culture. As cell numbers allowed, unexposed-donor CD4+ T cells faced SARS-CoV-2 S/N and four cold-coronavirus spikes. The chain combines TRBV2 with TRBJ2-7; D not resolved. The sequencing input was CD4+ T cells from PBMCs, cultured in vitro. This sequence was found in a human donor in good health. The CDR3 coding sequence is TGTGCCAGCAGTGAAGGTCGTTACGAGCAGTACTTC. Its protein product is CASSEGRYEQYF.